The TCR beta chain under discussion was sequenced for a study of ipilimumab plus nivolumab after autologous stem cell transplantation. Study-wide points: Per the authors, repertoire, Treg and microbiota data justify further study.

The repertoire was sequenced with immunoSEQ multiplex PCR; TCRdb's copy has only in-frame clones and lacks some. Here the sample spans 20,000 to 25,000 clones, over 65% being singletons. The CDR3 is made up of 14 amino acids. The V end lost 5 bases, the J end lost 6 bases, and 13 bases lay between the germline ends. The V gene's germline CDR1 is SGHNT and CDR2 YENEEA. This clone was detected a few times. No antigen is known for it. Through week 26, nivolumab 3 mg/kg IV was given weeks 1, 4, 7, 10, then biweekly. The source is a male donor with diffuse large B-cell lymphoma. The sample in question was PBMCs, obtained in a trial of ipilimumab plus nivolumab as post-transplant consolidation. The V call is TRBV11-3, the J call TRBJ2-2, with D possibly matching TRBD1 (6 bases). The CDR3 DNA sequence: TGTGCCAGCAGCAGCCCCAGGGGATCCGGGGAGCTGTTTTTT. Protein sequence: CASSSPRGSGELFF.